This TCR beta chain was profiled in a study of shared clonotypes between healthy human individuals. The study's findings and limits: Sharing across a handful of donors was seen in around 5% of naive CD4 clonotypes. The genetic and exposure-history diversity represented was limited by few donors.

A word on this clone: Its antigen is unknown.

Each donor was a Caucasian adult residing in Nashville, Tennessee. In the source study's methods: ImmunoSEQ sequences covered only the junction and lacked quality scores; filtering therefore differed. The assay was immunoSEQ multiplex PCR, and TCRdb's table has in-frame clones only and misses some. Clonal size and the V and J genes are those of that table, whereas D and trimming came from the DNA. The table shows under 350,000 clones, with roughly 84% occurring only once. This clonotype was sampled from a man aged 18-30 years in good health. The sequenced material came from memory CD8+ T cells sorted from blood. Subset reported: CD45RO+ cells pooled with CCR7-negative TemRA cells.

DNA for the CDR3: TGTGCCAGCGCCGGGACTAGCGAGTACAATGAGCAGTTCTTC. Translating it yields CASAGTSEYNEQFF. This sequence joins TRBV18 and TRBJ2-1, with TRBD2 matching 10 bases. V shed 8 bases, J shed 4 bases, and the junction held 5 bases outside the gene matches. Looked up from germline, CDR1 is KGHSH and CDR2 is LQKENI. The CDR3 totals 14 residues.